Following are 22 T cell receptor beta chains from one sample sequenced in a study of Ad26.COV2.S vaccination and SARS-CoV-2 variants (dated by TCRdb to the early 2020s). This sample's treatment or condition label indicates: roughly 20 received Ad26.COV2.S at low or high dose, single or two shots; about 5 received placebo; per-sample allocation not given. For vaccine and placebo recipients, the sequenced repertoires came from samples collected on day 63 after the first injection. Libraries were constructed by the immunoSEQ multiplex PCR assay. TCRdb retrieved this table from immuneACCESS and kept in-frame rearrangements only. Not all clones are present; in checked studies, unresolved V genes account for under half, and no reason is known for the remainder. The table for this sample lists around 370,000 clones; 70% to 90% of them were counted only once. Of the sample, around 3.3% is held by the ten largest clones.

Sequencing was performed on peripheral blood, taken in a trial of Ad26.COV2.S vaccine versus placebo. The origin of the receptors is a person aged 18-65 years who received the Ad26.COV2.S COVID-19 vaccine or a placebo.

V and J are TRBV7-2 and TRBJ2-7; tentative D call: TRBD1 (5 bases). Germline V gene data show CDR1 as SGHTA and CDR2 as FQGNSA. The CDR3 extends over 14 amino acids. V was clipped by 2 bases and J by 1 base, with 9 bases between them. CDR3 residues: CASSLTQASYEQYF. For the CDR3, the DNA is TGTGCCAGCAGCTTAACACAGGCTTCCTACGAGCAGTACTTC.

This clone was observed a single time. This rearrangement joins TRBV19 to TRBJ1-1; perhaps TRBD1 as D (6 bases). Germline CDR1 is LNHDA and CDR2 is SQIVND (reference sequence). With 5 bases removed from V and 4 bases from J, the gap between germline ends came to 14 bases. This CDR3 is built from 14 residues. The CDR3 here is CASSLSGAGTEAFF. The CDR3 DNA is TGTGCCAGTAGTCTCTCAGGGGCGGGCACTGAAGCTTTCTTT.

The rearrangement joins TRBV5-1 to TRBJ2-2; 7 nucleotides align to TRBD1. The CDR3 spans 15 residues. Germline V gene data show CDR1 as SGHRS and CDR2 as YFSETQ. V gave up 0 bases and J gave up 5 bases; unmatched junction bases: 4. The CDR3 loop is CASSLDRGSTGELFF. CDR3 sequence (DNA): TGCGCCAGCAGCTTGGACAGGGGTTCGACCGGGGAGCTGTTTTTT.

J is TRBJ2-3 and V is TRBV11-3; D call uncertain. V was trimmed by 5 bases and J by 6 bases, leaving 12 bases between them. CDR1 is SGHNT and CDR2 is YENEEA in the germline V gene. The CDR3 is 13 residues long. This CDR3 is CASSVLERDTQYF. The CDR3, as DNA: TGTGCCAGCAGCGTACTGGAGAGGGATACGCAGTATTTT.

The table lists this clone with many counts. The V gene is TRBV7-8, the J gene TRBJ2-7; TRBD1 aligns across 9 bases. After removal of 3 bases from V and 3 bases from J, the junction contained 3 bases not matched to a gene. Germline lookup yields CDR1 SGHVS and CDR2 FQNEAQ. This CDR3 is 14 amino acids long. The DNA of the CDR3 is TGTGCCAGCAGCTTCGGACAGGGGAGCTACGAGCAGTACTTC. Residues: CASSFGQGSYEQYF.

The V call is TRBV19, the J call TRBJ1-1; D is possibly TRBD1 (5 bases). The CDR3 runs 13 residues. The V gene's germline CDR1 is LNHDA and CDR2 SQIVND (reference sequence). V lost 3 bases to trimming and J lost 7 bases, with 12 bases between them. CDR3 protein: CASSISRGVEAFF. Written as DNA, the CDR3 is TGTGCCAGTAGTATTAGTCGAGGGGTTGAAGCTTTCTTT.

The chain uses TRBV7-9 and TRBJ2-1; D remains ambiguous. Deletions cut 0 bases from V and 10 bases from J, with 10 bases between. Germline loops: CDR1 SEHNR, CDR2 FQNEAQ (reference sequence). This CDR3 region has 13 residues. The CDR3 DNA is TGTGCCAGCAGCTTAGCGCGGTCCGAAGAGCAGTTCTTC. This gives the protein CASSLARSEEQFF.

This clone has just one count. The chain employs TRBV5-1 and TRBJ2-2, with 9 bases lining up with TRBD2. The J segment lost 0 bases and the V segment lost 0 bases, leaving 0 bases of the junction unmatched. In germline, CDR1 is SGHRS, CDR2 YFSETQ. This CDR3 has 16 amino acids. CDR3 sequence (DNA): TGCGCCAGCAGCTTGGAGCGGGGGGCGAACACCGGGGAGCTGTTTTTT. This sequence encodes CASSLERGANTGELFF. The entire variable domain, with the rest obtained from reference TRBV5-1 and TRBJ2-2, is as follows: KAGVTQTPRYLIKTRGQQVTLSCSPISGHRSVSWYQQTPGQGLQFLFEYFSETQRNKGNFPGRFSGRQFSNSRSEMNVSTLELGDSALYLCASSLERGANTGELFFGEGSRLTVL.

The CDR3 spells CSVEDSPNEKLFF. For the CDR3, the DNA is TGCAGCGTTGAAGATTCGCCTAATGAAAAACTGTTTTTT. The J gene is TRBJ1-4, the V gene TRBV29-1; D not certain. The germline V gene has CDR1 SQVTM and CDR2 ANQGSEA. The CDR3 loop spans 13 amino acids. V was trimmed by 0 bases and J by 3 bases, leaving 5 bases between them.

The CDR3 spells CASRIRGFYEQYF. CDR3 DNA sequence: TGTGCCAGCAGGATACGCGGATTCTACGAGCAGTACTTC. The rearrangement links TRBV28 to TRBJ2-7; D not resolved. CDR3 length: 13 amino acids. V lost 6 bases and J 3 bases, leaving 12 bases between the germline ends. CDR1 is MDHEN and CDR2 is SYDVKM in the germline V gene. Full variable domain (outside the CDR3, taken from reference TRBV28 and TRBJ2-7): DVKVTQSSRYLVKRTGEKVFLECVQDMDHENMFWYRQDPGLGLRLIYFSYDVKMKEKGDIPEGYSVSREKKERFSLILESASTNQTSMYLCASRIRGFYEQYFGPGTRLTVT.

This clone was counted once. The V call is TRBV7-6, the J call TRBJ2-2; TRBD1 is a possible D gene (6 bases). V was pared by 4 bases and J by 4 bases, with 10 bases between. In germline, CDR1 is SGHVS, CDR2 FNYEAQ. This CDR3 comprises 14 residues. CDR3 nucleotide sequence: TGTGCCAGCAGCTCACGAGGGGGCACCGGGGAGCTGTTTTTT. Translating gives CASSSRGGTGELFF.

The chain has TRBV6-5 and TRBJ1-1; the D is unclear. The germline gives CDR1 MNHEY, CDR2 SVGAGI. The germline V and J ends were trimmed by 7 bases and 0 bases, with 9 bases remaining between them. CDR3 length: 13 residues. This CDR3 reads CASKVSLNTEAFF. The CDR3 DNA is TGTGCCAGCAAAGTCTCCTTGAACACTGAAGCTTTCTTT.

This clone was counted a few times. The chain links TRBV7-2 to TRBJ1-2; no clear D gene. The CDR3 loop spans 14 amino acids. Germline loops: CDR1 SGHTA, CDR2 FQGNSA. V was clipped by 1 base and J by 3 bases, with 9 bases between them. CDR3 loop: CASSLENGYYGYTF. In DNA, the CDR3 is TGTGCCAGCAGCTTAGAGAACGGCTACTATGGCTACACCTTC.

The sample holds a few counts of this clone. The rearrangement uses TRBV7-2 and TRBJ2-2, with TRBD1 matching over 8 bases. This CDR3 is 16 amino acids long. V lost 3 bases, J lost 2 bases, and 5 bases stayed unmatched. The germline CDR1 and CDR2 sequences are SGHTA and FQGNSA. CDR3 in amino acids: CASSFLGTGNTGELFF. CDR3 in DNA: TGTGCCAGCAGCTTCCTAGGGACAGGAAACACCGGGGAGCTGTTTTTT.

This sequence joins TRBV30 and TRBJ2-7; 7 bases agree with TRBD1. The J segment lost 0 bases and the V segment lost 7 bases, leaving 9 bases of the junction unmatched. CDR1 and CDR2 from the germline V gene are GTSNPN and SVGIG (reference sequence). This CDR3 region has 14 residues. The CDR3 sequence: CALDRGQLSYEQYF. CDR3 DNA: TGTGCCTTGGATCGGGGACAGCTCTCCTACGAGCAGTACTTC. The entire variable domain, with the rest obtained from reference TRBV30 and TRBJ2-7, is as follows: SQTIHQWPATLVQPVGSPLSLECTVEGTSNPNLYWYRQAAGRGLQLLFYSVGIGQISSEVPQNLSASRPQDRQFILSSKKLLLSDSGFYLCALDRGQLSYEQYFGPGTRLTVT.

The rearrangement links TRBV5-1 to TRBJ2-7, with a weak D call TRBD1 (6 bases). Looked up from germline, CDR1 is SGHRS and CDR2 is YFSETQ. This CDR3 contains 14 residues. The V end was cut by 4 bases, the J end by 2 bases, with 13 bases between. The CDR3 nucleotides are TGCGCCAGCAGCCCGGACAGTAATACCTACGAGCAGTACTTC. Translated: CASSPDSNTYEQYF.

A few counts support this clone. This chain connects TRBV7-2 to TRBJ1-2; D unclear. This CDR3 comprises 13 residues. V dropped 7 bases and J dropped 4 bases, with 13 bases sitting between them. The germline CDR1 and CDR2 sequences are SGHTA and FQGNSA. CDR3 region: CASMAGGAYGYTF. DNA for the CDR3: TGTGCCAGCATGGCGGGTGGTGCCTATGGCTACACCTTC.

This clone was detected a few times. The rearrangement joins TRBV5-6 to TRBJ2-4; D possibly corresponds to TRBD1 (6 bases). There are 15 residues in the CDR3. The V gene lost 4 bases and the J gene lost 1 base, with 12 bases spanning the gap. Germline CDR1 and CDR2: SGHDT and YYEEEE. CDR3 sequence reads: CASSVDQGAKNIQYF. The CDR3 region has the DNA TGTGCCAGCAGCGTAGACCAGGGGGCCAAAAACATTCAGTACTTC. Together with reference TRBV5-6 and TRBJ2-4, the CDR3 gives the full variable domain: DAGVTQSPTHLIKTRGQQVTLRCSPKSGHDTVSWYQQALGQGPQFIFQYYEEEERQRGNFPDRFSGHQFPNYSSELNVNALLLGDSALYLCASSVDQGAKNIQYFGAGTRLSVL.

The chain joins TRBV27 to TRBJ1-2, with 7 bases aligning to TRBD1. Germline V gene data show CDR1 as MNHEY and CDR2 as SMNVEV (reference sequence). The CDR3 is 15 amino acids. J was trimmed by 3 bases and V by 4 bases; bases with no gene match: 8. Here the CDR3 reads CASSSTLQGDYGYTF. CDR3 nucleotide sequence: TGTGCCAGCAGTTCTACCCTCCAGGGGGACTATGGCTACACCTTC.

J is TRBJ1-2 and V is TRBV7-2; 7 bases align to TRBD1. In germline, CDR1 is SGHTA, CDR2 FQGNSA. The CDR3 length is 15 residues. V lost 5 bases, J lost 2 bases, and 8 bases stayed unmatched. The CDR3 reads CASSRLRTGNYGYTF. The DNA of the CDR3 is TGTGCCAGCAGCCGTCTTCGGACAGGCAACTATGGCTACACCTTC.

The rearrangement links TRBV24-1 to TRBJ1-2; D is perhaps TRBD1 (6 bases). Germline V gene data show CDR1 as KGHDR and CDR2 as SFDVKD. There are 14 residues in the CDR3. Trimming removed 4 bases from V and 6 bases from J, with 14 bases in between. The CDR3 loop reads CATSEGTSADGYTF. In DNA, the CDR3 is TGTGCCACCAGTGAGGGGACAAGTGCCGATGGCTACACCTTC.

V is TRBV19 and J is TRBJ2-7; a weak D match, TRBD1 (6 bases). The V end was cut by 6 bases, the J end by 13 bases, with 19 bases between. The CDR3 covers 12 residues. Germline V CDR1 and CDR2: LNHDA, SQIVND (reference sequence). In DNA form, the CDR3 reads TGTGCCAGTAGGAATACAGGGTCCTATCTCTACTTC. This gives the protein CASRNTGSYLYF.